This entry lists 5 T cell receptor beta chains sequenced from one sample in a study of blood T cell repertoires in COVID-19. Here immunoSEQ multiplex PCR was the method, and the copy in TCRdb shows in-frame clones only, minus some. Here the sample spans 100,000 to 120,000 clones, 75% to 85% being singletons. Sequencing used peripheral blood. The source of these receptors is a woman aged 70-85 years with acute or convalescent COVID-19.

This rearrangement joins TRBV4-1 to TRBJ1-5; D is perhaps TRBD1 (5 bases). The CDR3 loop spans 13 amino acids. The V gene's germline CDR1 is MGHRA and CDR2 YSYEKL. V lost 0 bases and J lost 6, with 6 bases in between. CDR3 region: CASSQDRVQPQHF. DNA for the CDR3: TGCGCCAGCAGCCAAGACAGGGTTCAGCCCCAGCATTTT.

The V gene is TRBV11-2, the J gene TRBJ2-5; 12 bases fit TRBD1. CDR1 and CDR2 from the germline V gene are SGHAT and FQNNGV. CDR3 length: 17 residues. V was pared by 0 bases and J by 3 bases, with 5 bases of the junction left unmatched. For the CDR3, the DNA is TGTGCCAGCAGCTTAGATATAGGGACAGGGGGCGAAGAGACCCAGTACTTC. Translation: CASSLDIGTGGEETQYF.

This chain joins TRBV14 and TRBJ1-2; D call uncertain. This CDR3 has 13 amino acids. Germline CDR1 SGHDN, CDR2 FVKESK. V was trimmed by 1 base and J by 8 bases, leaving 11 bases between them. The CDR3 loop is CASSQGGPEGYTF. The CDR3 bases are TGTGCCAGCAGCCAAGGCGGGCCTGAGGGCTACACCTTC.

This chain connects TRBV28 to TRBJ2-3, with TRBD2 matching over 9 bases. Germline V gene sequence: CDR1 MDHEN, CDR2 SYDVKM. The CDR3 totals 16 residues. V lost 2 bases to trimming and J lost 4 bases; unmatched junction nucleotides: 7. CDR3 protein: CASSLTPAGGADTQYF. The DNA for the CDR3 is TGTGCCAGCAGTTTAACCCCAGCGGGAGGCGCAGATACGCAGTATTTT.

This clone was recorded only once. The CDR3 sequence is CASSLGLAGAGELFF. The CDR3 nucleotides read TGTGCCAGCAGCTTGGGACTAGCGGGAGCCGGGGAGCTGTTTTTT. V is TRBV7-3 and J is TRBJ2-2; TRBD2 aligns across 14 bases. Germline V lookup: CDR1 SGHTA, CDR2 FQGTGA. The length of the CDR3 is 15 residues. The junction had 0 bases not matched to a gene; V was cut back by 3 bases and J by 6 bases.